This T cell receptor (beta chain) originates from a study of shared clonotypes between healthy human individuals. Measured with immunoSEQ multiplex PCR; TCRdb has only the in-frame clones, and not every one. Found here are around 610,000 clones, 95% to 97% of them singletons; the top ten hold 0.11%. CD45RO-negative, CCR7-positively selected cells formed the naive CD8 fraction, excluding terminally differentiated effector memory CD45RA+ cells. General study results and limits: Only blood samples were collected, and tissue repertoires likely differ. Clonotypes which were not shared had lower generation probabilities than clonotypes that all four donors shared.

J lost 0 bases, V lost 1 base, and 7 bases had no gene match. This CDR3 comprises 17 residues. Germline lookup yields CDR1 MDHEN and CDR2 SYDVKM. In regard to this clone: As yet, its antigen is unknown.

The specimen sequenced was naive CD8+ T cells sorted from blood. This chain uses TRBV28 with TRBJ2-3; 7 nucleotides match TRBD2. This TCR came from a woman younger than 45 in good health. CDR3 DNA sequence: TGTGCCAGCAGTTTATACGGGGCTAGCGGTAGCACAGATACGCAGTATTTT. Amino acid sequence: CASSLYGASGSTDTQYF.